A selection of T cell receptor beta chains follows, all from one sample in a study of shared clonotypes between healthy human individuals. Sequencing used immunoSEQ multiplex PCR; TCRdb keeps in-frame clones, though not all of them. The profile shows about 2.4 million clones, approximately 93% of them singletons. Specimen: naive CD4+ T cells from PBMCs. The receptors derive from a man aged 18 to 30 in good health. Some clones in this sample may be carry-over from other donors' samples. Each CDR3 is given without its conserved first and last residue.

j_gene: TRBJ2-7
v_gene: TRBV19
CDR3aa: ASSIVAGDSYEQY

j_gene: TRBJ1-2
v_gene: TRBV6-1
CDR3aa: ASNWDGYT

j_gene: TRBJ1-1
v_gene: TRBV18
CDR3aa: ASSFQSPGQGFATEAF

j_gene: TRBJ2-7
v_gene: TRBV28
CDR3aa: ASSWGGNEQY

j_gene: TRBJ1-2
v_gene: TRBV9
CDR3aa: ASSVVGTFNYGYT

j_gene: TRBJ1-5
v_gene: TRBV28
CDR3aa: ASSYPLSQPQH

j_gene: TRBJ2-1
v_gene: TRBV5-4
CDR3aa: ASSLGAAYNEQF

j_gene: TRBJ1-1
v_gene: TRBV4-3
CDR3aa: ASSRLRTVNTEAF

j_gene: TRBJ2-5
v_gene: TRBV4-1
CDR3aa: ASSQAGLVAVWETQY

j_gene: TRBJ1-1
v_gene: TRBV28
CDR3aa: ATQDLTEAF

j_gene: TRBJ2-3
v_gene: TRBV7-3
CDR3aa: ASSLTSGISDTQY

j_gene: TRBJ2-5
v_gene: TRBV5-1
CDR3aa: ASSLGGRAGETQY

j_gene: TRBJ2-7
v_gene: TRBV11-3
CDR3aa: ASSFRPGQGFNEQY

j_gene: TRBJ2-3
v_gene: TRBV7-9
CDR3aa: ASNSRRESTDTQY

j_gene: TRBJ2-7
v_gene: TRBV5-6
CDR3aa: ASSPGPAYEQY

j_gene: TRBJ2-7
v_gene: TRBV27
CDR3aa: ASSLSGVGSYEQY

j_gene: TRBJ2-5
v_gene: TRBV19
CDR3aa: ASSIMWSGSGETQY

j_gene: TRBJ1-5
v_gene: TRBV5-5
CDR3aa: ASSAFEYSNQPQH